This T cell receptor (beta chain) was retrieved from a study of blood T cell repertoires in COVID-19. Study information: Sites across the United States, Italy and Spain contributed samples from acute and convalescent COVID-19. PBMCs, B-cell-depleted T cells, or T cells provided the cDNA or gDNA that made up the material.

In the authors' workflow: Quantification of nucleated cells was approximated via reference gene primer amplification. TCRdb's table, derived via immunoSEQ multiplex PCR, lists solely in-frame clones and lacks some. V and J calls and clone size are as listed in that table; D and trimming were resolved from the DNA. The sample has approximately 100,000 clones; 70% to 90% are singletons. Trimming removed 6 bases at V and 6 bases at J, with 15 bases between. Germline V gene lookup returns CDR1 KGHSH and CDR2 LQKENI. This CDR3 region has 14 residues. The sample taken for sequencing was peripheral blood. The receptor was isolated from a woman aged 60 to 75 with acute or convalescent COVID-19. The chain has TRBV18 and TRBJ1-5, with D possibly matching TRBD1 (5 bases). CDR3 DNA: TGTGCCAGCTCGTCCGACAGTCGCGGTCAGCCCCAGCATTTT. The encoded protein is CASSSDSRGQPQHF. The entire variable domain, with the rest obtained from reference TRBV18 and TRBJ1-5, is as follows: NAGVMQNPRHLVRRRGQEARLRCSPMKGHSHVYWYRQLPEEGLKFMVYLQKENIIDESGMPKERFSAEFPKEGPSILRIQQVVRGDSAAYFCASSSDSRGQPQHFGDGTRLSIL.